This T cell receptor beta chain was obtained from a study of T cell responses to AZD1222 COVID-19 vaccine. Study-wide results and limits: The study reported that nearly half of spike-specific TCRs target unmutated variant regions.

CDR1 and CDR2 (germline): GTSNPN, SVGIG (reference sequence). The CDR3 runs to 13 residues. Trimming removed 1 base from V and 4 bases from J, with 8 bases in between. The table came from immunoSEQ multiplex PCR; TCRdb's copy has only in-frame clones and leaves some out. The table records some 140,000 clones, under 95% of them present only once. As concerns this clone: What it binds is unknown.

Sequencing was performed on peripheral blood, taken on day 0 of AZD1222 vaccination. The chain combines TRBV30 with TRBJ1-5; D not certain. The sequence derives from an adult in good health. CDR3 in DNA: TGTGCCTGGAGTGAGTGGGAGAATCAGCCCCAGCATTTT. This gives the protein CAWSEWENQPQHF. Combining the CDR3 with reference TRBV30 and TRBJ1-5 gives the whole variable domain SQTIHQWPATLVQPVGSPLSLECTVEGTSNPNLYWYRQAAGRGLQLLFYSVGIGQISSEVPQNLSASRPQDRQFILSSKKLLLSDSGFYLCAWSEWENQPQHFGDGTRLSIL.